This T cell receptor (beta chain) originates from a study of cytotoxic CD8 clonotypes in ibrutinib-treated CLL. Study in general: Specimens for response were gathered following a median 12 months of therapy, spanning 6 to 36.

TCRdb keeps only in-frame clones here, not all; method: immunoSEQ multiplex PCR. The table shows tens of thousands of clones, with around four fifths occurring only once. The CDR3 extends over 16 amino acids. Germline loops: CDR1 MNHNS, CDR2 SASEGT. V was pared by 0 bases and J by 4 bases, with 13 bases between. The TCR comes from a human donor with chronic lymphocytic leukemia. V is TRBV6-1 and J is TRBJ1-5; a weak D match, TRBD1 (5 bases). The sequencing here drew on PBMCs, taken after 24 months of ibrutinib treatment. CDR3 nucleotides: TGTGCCAGCAGTGAAGCGTCCGGGGCCAGAAATCAGCCCCAGCATTTT. It specifies CASSEASGARNQPQHF.